A selection of T cell receptor beta chains follows, all from one sample in a study of blood T cell repertoires in COVID-19. Profiling relied on immunoSEQ multiplex PCR, and the TCRdb table lists in-frame clones only, not all of them. The table records roughly 140,000 clones, roughly 86% of them present only once. The specimen sequenced was peripheral blood. The source is a man between 70 and 80 years old with acute or convalescent COVID-19. The conserved cysteine and the conserved F or W are not part of the CDR3 here.

J gene: TRBJ1-2
V gene: TRBV29-1
CDR3 protein: SVEFREGGGYT

J gene: TRBJ2-7
V gene: TRBV6-5
CDR3 protein: ASSKRGPNEQY

J gene: TRBJ1-6
V gene: TRBV5-5
CDR3 protein: ASSLGPNNRSPLH

J gene: TRBJ1-4
V gene: TRBV15
CDR3 protein: ATSRDRPGTLREKLF

J gene: TRBJ1-5
V gene: TRBV4-1
CDR3 protein: ASSQEGSVFGGSNQPQH

J gene: TRBJ1-2
V gene: TRBV5-8
CDR3 protein: ASSEFMNYGYT

J gene: TRBJ2-1
V gene: TRBV7-3
CDR3 protein: ASSTRARTSGYNEQF

J gene: TRBJ2-7
V gene: TRBV5-1
CDR3 protein: ASSSGGSSYEQY

J gene: TRBJ1-2
V gene: TRBV10-3
CDR3 protein: AARGGIKNYGYT

J gene: TRBJ2-5
V gene: TRBV19
CDR3 protein: ASSLTGPETQY

J gene: TRBJ2-7
V gene: TRBV2
CDR3 protein: ASSVGLPYEQY

J gene: TRBJ2-7
V gene: TRBV28
CDR3 protein: ASSPERDPSYEQY

J gene: TRBJ2-1
V gene: TRBV11-2
CDR3 protein: ASSHGRSYNEQF

J gene: TRBJ2-1
V gene: TRBV7-3
CDR3 protein: ASSPAGLDNEQF

J gene: TRBJ2-2
V gene: TRBV7-9
CDR3 protein: ASSLNSAGGTGELF

J gene: TRBJ1-4
V gene: TRBV7-9
CDR3 protein: ASSSDRSNEKLF

J gene: TRBJ2-7
V gene: TRBV7-9
CDR3 protein: ASSLDWGGEQY

J gene: TRBJ2-1
V gene: TRBV7-2
CDR3 protein: ASSLGRGTAEQF

J gene: TRBJ2-5
V gene: TRBV11-2
CDR3 protein: ASSLGQNQETQY

J gene: TRBJ1-2
V gene: TRBV11-2
CDR3 protein: ASSPQRAAANYGYT

J gene: TRBJ1-2
V gene: TRBV7-2
CDR3 protein: ASSIRQGDNYGYT

J gene: TRBJ1-5
V gene: TRBV4-2
CDR3 protein: ASSQDRGNQPQH

J gene: TRBJ2-5
V gene: TRBV9
CDR3 protein: ASSLRTGKGETQY

J gene: TRBJ2-7
V gene: TRBV6-5
CDR3 protein: ASSPTRDYEQY

J gene: TRBJ1-1
V gene: TRBV29-1
CDR3 protein: SVGARLNTEAF

J gene: TRBJ1-1
V gene: TRBV15
CDR3 protein: ATSRDQLEGAEAF

J gene: TRBJ2-1
V gene: TRBV7-9
CDR3 protein: ASSFRGSSYNEQF

J gene: TRBJ2-5
V gene: TRBV11-3
CDR3 protein: ASSPMGGTQETQY

J gene: TRBJ1-5
V gene: TRBV27
CDR3 protein: ASSLRGYQPQH

J gene: TRBJ2-5
V gene: TRBV5-1
CDR3 protein: ASSLVGQGFSGQETQY

J gene: TRBJ2-3
V gene: TRBV5-1
CDR3 protein: ASSLASEVSDTQY

J gene: TRBJ1-4
V gene: TRBV15
CDR3 protein: ATSRGPESDEKLF

J gene: TRBJ2-3
V gene: TRBV18
CDR3 protein: ASSSSQGDTQY

J gene: TRBJ1-6
V gene: TRBV19
CDR3 protein: ASRRGDRNSPLH

J gene: TRBJ2-1
V gene: TRBV19
CDR3 protein: ASEAGGSYNEQF

J gene: TRBJ1-1
V gene: TRBV19
CDR3 protein: ASSRQGEAF

J gene: TRBJ1-1
V gene: TRBV27
CDR3 protein: ASSLWSGLDTEAF

J gene: TRBJ2-7
V gene: TRBV10-1
CDR3 protein: ASSPGTEYEQY

J gene: TRBJ1-1
V gene: TRBV5-1
CDR3 protein: ASSLVTGGSNTEAF

J gene: TRBJ1-4
V gene: TRBV19
CDR3 protein: ASSQGTATNEKLF

J gene: TRBJ1-5
V gene: TRBV19
CDR3 protein: ASRGTGQANQPQH

J gene: TRBJ2-7
V gene: TRBV15
CDR3 protein: ATSRDWGRGVAEQY

J gene: TRBJ1-1
V gene: TRBV20-1
CDR3 protein: SAAGDTEAF

J gene: TRBJ2-7
V gene: TRBV6-2/TRBV6-3
CDR3 protein: ASSYPGLLNEQY

J gene: TRBJ1-4
V gene: TRBV29-1
CDR3 protein: SPGRGTNEKLF

J gene: TRBJ1-1
V gene: TRBV19
CDR3 protein: ASSITTGSTEAF

J gene: TRBJ2-7
V gene: TRBV7-2
CDR3 protein: ASSLGPDRGSYEQY

J gene: TRBJ1-2
V gene: TRBV10-2
CDR3 protein: ASSEPGSANYGYT

J gene: TRBJ2-5
V gene: TRBV27
CDR3 protein: ASLQETQY

J gene: TRBJ1-1
V gene: TRBV12-3/TRBV12-4
CDR3 protein: ASSLTGTLAF

J gene: TRBJ2-3
V gene: TRBV7-6
CDR3 protein: ASSLNRGRVDTQY

J gene: TRBJ1-6
V gene: TRBV3-1/TRBV3-2
CDR3 protein: ASSQGDTFSYNSPLH

J gene: TRBJ2-5
V gene: TRBV28
CDR3 protein: ASSQGAPETQY